The next 27 T cell receptor beta chains were all read from a single sample in a study of blood T cell repertoires in COVID-19. TCRdb's table, derived via immunoSEQ multiplex PCR, lists solely in-frame clones and lacks some. The sample lists approximately 340,000 clones, about 86% seen once, with 2.5% to 3.5% in the top ten. Sequencing input: peripheral blood. These receptors all come from a young man with active or convalescent COVID-19.

The rearrangement uses TRBV7-9 and TRBJ2-4, with 7 bases that match TRBD1. This CDR3 comprises 16 residues. Germline lookup yields CDR1 SEHNR and CDR2 FQNEAQ (reference sequence). Trimming at V came to 4 bases and at J to 0 bases, leaving 6 bases not matched to a gene. The CDR3, as DNA: TGTGCCAGCAGCTATTTAGGGGGCGTAGCCAAAAACATTCAGTACTTC. This sequence encodes CASSYLGGVAKNIQYF.

V and J are TRBV12-3 or TRBV12-4 and TRBJ1-1, with D tentatively TRBD1 (6 bases). V lost 7 bases, J lost 8 bases, and 14 bases lay in between. CDR3 size: 12 residues. The CDR3 DNA reads as TGTGCCAGCATCTCAGGGGCAAGGGAAGCTTTCTTT. This codes for CASISGAREAFF.

J is TRBJ2-5 and V is TRBV9; TRBD2 matches at 14 bases. Germline V CDR1 and CDR2: SGDLS, YYNGEE. This CDR3 has 16 residues. V dropped 4 bases and J dropped 4; count of bases not matched to a gene: 6. The DNA for the CDR3 is TGTGCCAGCAGCTTAGGACTAGCGGGAGGCGGAGAGACCCAGTACTTC. Translated: CASSLGLAGGGETQYF. The complete variable domain, with remaining parts taken from reference TRBV9 and TRBJ2-5, reads DSGVTQTPKHLITATGQRVTLRCSPRSGDLSVYWYQQSLDQGLQFLIQYYNGEERAKGNILERFSAQQFPDLHSELNLSSLELGDSALYFCASSLGLAGGGETQYFGPGTRLLVL.

This chain connects TRBV5-1 to TRBJ1-3; TRBD1 aligns across 9 bases. The CDR3 contains 16 residues. CDR1 and CDR2 from the germline V gene are SGHRS and YFSETQ. The V and J ends lost 3 bases and 2 bases, in that order; junction bases with no gene match: 6. CDR3: CASSWDRVDTGNTIYF. The CDR3 nucleotides read TGCGCCAGCAGCTGGGACAGGGTCGATACTGGAAACACCATATATTTT. Together with reference TRBV5-1 and TRBJ1-3, the CDR3 gives the full variable domain: KAGVTQTPRYLIKTRGQQVTLSCSPISGHRSVSWYQQTPGQGLQFLFEYFSETQRNKGNFPGRFSGRQFSNSRSEMNVSTLELGDSALYLCASSWDRVDTGNTIYFGEGSWLTVV.

The chain recombines TRBV10-2 with TRBJ1-1; TRBD1 aligns across 9 bases. Unmatched junction bases numbered 6, after V lost 6 bases and J lost 4 bases. The germline CDR1 and CDR2 sequences are WSHSY and SAAADI. The CDR3 is 14 residues long. The CDR3 DNA is TGCGCCAGCAGACCCGGGACAGGGACCACTGAAGCTTTCTTT. Amino acid sequence: CASRPGTGTTEAFF.

This clone has only a few counts. The chain is built from TRBV5-1 and TRBJ2-1; D is uncertain. Germline-derived CDR1 and CDR2 are SGHRS and YFSETQ. The CDR3 covers 12 residues. With 0 bases removed from V and 9 bases from J, the gap between germline ends came to 7 bases. CDR3 sequence: CASSLAVREQFF. The CDR3 coding sequence is TGCGCCAGCAGCTTGGCCGTTCGTGAGCAGTTCTTC.

This chain connects TRBV6-5 to TRBJ1-6, with D perhaps matching TRBD1 (5 bases). Per germline, CDR1 MNHEY and CDR2 SVGAGI. Trimming shortened V by 6 bases and J by 9 bases, and 12 bases separated the two germline ends. The CDR3 covers 13 residues. The CDR3 is CASSGGWGSPLHF. In DNA form, the CDR3 reads TGTGCCAGCAGCGGGGGATGGGGTTCACCCCTCCACTTT.

J is TRBJ1-1 and V is TRBV11-2, with no clear D. Germline values: CDR1 SGHAT, CDR2 FQNNGV. This CDR3 is 13 amino acids long. V lost 5 bases to trimming and J lost 1 base, with 8 bases between them. CDR3 DNA: TGTGCCAGCAGCACAAGAGGGAACACTGAAGCTTTCTTT. Translated: CASSTRGNTEAFF.

This chain links TRBV5-6 with TRBJ2-7; no definite D call. Trimming shortened V by 2 bases and J by 2 bases, and 8 bases separated the two germline ends. The CDR3 runs to 13 residues. Germline assignment: CDR1 SGHDT and CDR2 YYEEEE. CDR3 residues: CASSLQMTYEQYF. In DNA, the CDR3 is TGTGCCAGCAGCTTACAGATGACCTACGAGCAGTACTTC.

The gene calls are TRBV15 and TRBJ1-2; D not certain. The germline V and J ends were trimmed by 0 bases and 5 bases, with 13 bases remaining between them. Germline CDR1 LNHNV, CDR2 YYDKDF (reference sequence). The CDR3 sequence is 15 residues long. CDR3 in amino acids: CATSRDPLSPYGYTF. The CDR3 bases are TGTGCCACCAGCAGAGATCCCCTTTCCCCTTATGGCTACACCTTC. Together with reference TRBV15 and TRBJ1-2, the CDR3 gives the full variable domain: DAMVIQNPRYQVTQFGKPVTLSCSQTLNHNVMYWYQQKSSQAPKLLFHYYDKDFNNEADTPDNFQSRRPNTSFCFLDIRSPGLGDTAMYLCATSRDPLSPYGYTFGSGTRLTVV.

J is TRBJ2-3 and V is TRBV7-3, with 12 bases matching TRBD1. The CDR3 covers 16 residues. V gave up 2 bases and J gave up 4 bases; unmatched junction bases: 4. Germline values: CDR1 SGHTA, CDR2 FQGTGA. The CDR3 DNA follows: TGTGCCAGCAGCTTAGTGGGACAGGGGGCGTCAGATACGCAGTATTTT. This codes for CASSLVGQGASDTQYF.

V and J are TRBV5-1 and TRBJ2-2, with a weak D call TRBD2 (5 bases). The CDR3 runs to 14 residues. The V gene's germline CDR1 is SGHRS and CDR2 YFSETQ. V was pared by 0 bases and J by 2 bases, with 5 bases between. CDR3 sequence (DNA): TGCGCCAGCAGCTTGGGGACTAACACCGGGGAGCTGTTTTTT. Encoded protein: CASSLGTNTGELFF.

This clone was seen a few times. This chain links TRBV7-2 with TRBJ2-7; possibly TRBD1 for D (5 bases). The length of the CDR3 is 14 residues. The germline V and J ends were trimmed by 1 base and 4 bases, with 11 bases remaining between them. CDR1 SGHTA and CDR2 FQGNSA come from the germline V gene. DNA of the CDR3: TGTGCCAGCAGCTTAGTTCCAGGGCCATACGAGCAGTACTTC. Protein product: CASSLVPGPYEQYF.

V usage is TRBV7-8 and J usage is TRBJ2-7, with TRBD1 matching 10 bases. The CDR3 has 17 residues. Trimming at V came to 4 bases and at J to 0 bases, leaving 9 bases not matched to a gene. Germline CDR1 reads SGHVS; CDR2 reads FQNEAQ. In nucleotides, the CDR3 is TGTGCCAGCAGCTCCGGGGCCCGGACAGGGGGCTCCTACGAGCAGTACTTC. It codes for CASSSGARTGGSYEQYF.

The rearrangement uses TRBV9 and TRBJ1-1; D not certain. CDR3 length: 13 amino acids. The germline V gene has CDR1 SGDLS and CDR2 YYNGEE. V was clipped by 2 bases and J by 1 base, with 6 bases between them. The CDR3 loop is CASSVSSNTEAFF. The DNA for the CDR3 is TGTGCCAGCAGCGTTTCCTCGAACACTGAAGCTTTCTTT.

CDR3 sequence reads: CASTDRPREKLFF. The CDR3 DNA sequence: TGTGCCAGCACGGACAGGCCTAGGGAAAAACTGTTTTTT. J is TRBJ1-4 and V is TRBV7-2; 7 bases line up with TRBD1. Germline-derived CDR1 and CDR2 are SGHTA and FQGNSA. The CDR3 runs to 13 residues. Losses at the gene ends were 7 bases for V and 8 bases for J; bases not matched to a gene: 7.

The chain uses TRBV9 and TRBJ2-1; 12 bases are shared with TRBD2. CDR3 length: 15 amino acids. The junction had 8 bases not matched to a gene; V was cut back by 3 bases and J by 10 bases. The germline V gene has CDR1 SGDLS and CDR2 YYNGEE. In DNA form, the CDR3 reads TGTGCCAGCAGCGCGACTAGCGGGGGACTTGTGGAGCAGTTCTTC. Translated: CASSATSGGLVEQFF.

The chain couples TRBV14 to TRBJ1-2, with D possibly matching TRBD1 (6 bases). Germline CDR1 reads SGHDN; CDR2 reads FVKESK. CDR3 length equals 14 residues. Trimming cost V 4 bases and J 3 bases, with 12 bases left between them. The CDR3 here is CASSRTGTDYGYTF. The CDR3 DNA reads as TGTGCCAGCAGCCGAACAGGGACGGACTATGGCTACACCTTC.

The rearrangement uses TRBV12-3 or TRBV12-4 and TRBJ2-5, with 7 bases that match TRBD1. This CDR3 contains 13 residues. V shed 6 bases and J 4 bases; nucleotides not matched to a gene: 5. CDR3 loop: CASRPTGLETQYF. CDR3 DNA sequence: TGTGCCAGCAGGCCGACAGGGTTAGAGACCCAGTACTTC.

Only a few counts were recorded for this clone. The chain carries TRBV5-4 and TRBJ1-2; 8 nucleotides align to TRBD1. Trimming removed 4 bases from V and 6 bases from J; junction bases left unmatched: 5. The CDR3 contains 13 residues. Germline CDR1 is SGHNT and CDR2 is YYREEE (reference sequence). The CDR3 coding sequence is TGTGCCAGCAGCATACAGGGGGTTGATGGCTACACCTTC. It encodes CASSIQGVDGYTF.

The chain combines TRBV6-5 with TRBJ2-3; weak D call: TRBD2 (6 bases). The CDR3 has 16 residues. The V and J ends lost 4 bases and 2 bases respectively, with 16 bases between them. Germline V gene sequence: CDR1 MNHEY, CDR2 SVGAGI. In nucleotides, the CDR3 is TGTGCCAGCAGTTCCCTGGGAAGCGGGCCCACAGATACGCAGTATTTT. Protein sequence: CASSSLGSGPTDTQYF.

The rearrangement uses TRBV7-9 and TRBJ2-1, with D possibly being TRBD2 (5 bases). The CDR3 spans 14 residues. Per germline, CDR1 SEHNR and CDR2 FQNEAQ (reference sequence). The germline V and J ends were trimmed by 3 bases and 4 bases, with 10 bases remaining between them. The CDR3 here is CASSFGGPYNEQFF. The DNA of the CDR3 is TGTGCCAGCAGCTTTGGAGGACCTTACAATGAGCAGTTCTTC. Variable domain in full (rest from reference TRBV7-9 and TRBJ2-1): DTGVSQNPRHKITKRGQNVTFRCDPISEHNRLYWYRQTLGQGPEFLTYFQNEAQLEKSRLLSDRFSAERPKGSFSTLEIQRTEQGDSAMYLCASSFGGPYNEQFFGPGTRLTVL.

The rearrangement links TRBV24-1 to TRBJ1-3, with 7 bases fitting TRBD1. Germline CDR1 and CDR2: KGHDR and SFDVKD. The CDR3 is 17 amino acids. V shed 3 bases, J shed 0 bases, and the junction held 7 bases outside the gene matches. The chain's CDR3 is CATSDPPGTASGNTIYF. For the CDR3, the DNA is TGTGCCACCAGTGATCCGCCGGGGACAGCCTCTGGAAACACCATATATTTT.

V usage is TRBV28 and J usage is TRBJ2-2, with TRBD2 identical over 11 bases. Germline V gene sequence: CDR1 MDHEN, CDR2 SYDVKM. Germline trimming cut 8 bases from V and 5 bases from J; bases unmatched to any gene: 10. The CDR3 sequence is 16 residues long. This CDR3 reads CASCTGTSGTTGELFF. In DNA, the CDR3 is TGTGCCAGCTGCACCGGGACTAGCGGAACTACCGGGGAGCTGTTTTTT.

The genes are TRBV5-6 and TRBJ1-2; D unresolved. With 1 base removed from V and 4 bases from J, the gap between germline ends came to 8 bases. CDR3 length: 13 residues. The germline gives CDR1 SGHDT, CDR2 YYEEEE. The CDR3 bases are TGTGCCAGCAGCTTGTCGGTCTTCTATGGCTACACCTTC. Protein: CASSLSVFYGYTF. Filled out from reference TRBV5-6 and TRBJ1-2, the complete variable domain reads DAGVTQSPTHLIKTRGQQVTLRCSPKSGHDTVSWYQQALGQGPQFIFQYYEEEERQRGNFPDRFSGHQFPNYSSELNVNALLLGDSALYLCASSLSVFYGYTFGSGTRLTVV.

V gene TRBV6-5 combines with J gene TRBJ1-6, with D maybe TRBD1 (6 bases). Germline V gene sequence: CDR1 MNHEY, CDR2 SVGAGI. The CDR3 covers 13 residues. Trimming shortened V by 5 bases and J by 8 bases, and 10 bases separated the two germline ends. CDR3 in amino acids: CASSRKGDSPLHF. CDR3 DNA: TGTGCCAGCAGTCGGAAGGGGGATTCACCCCTCCACTTT.

The chain uses TRBV24-1 and TRBJ2-2; 9 bases agree with TRBD1. The ends lost 9 bases at V and 3 bases at J; junction bases unmatched: 13. Germline values: CDR1 KGHDR, CDR2 SFDVKD. The CDR3 consists of 17 residues. CDR3 region: CATRPLWDRADTGELFF. CDR3 sequence (DNA): TGTGCCACCCGCCCTCTTTGGGACAGGGCGGACACCGGGGAGCTGTTTTTT.